This T cell receptor (beta chain) is drawn from a study of memory CD4+ T cells and cytomegalovirus serostatus. This CDR3 comprises 14 residues. Germline V gene data show CDR1 as SGDLS and CDR2 as YYNGEE. V was cut by 3 bases and J by 1 base, with 11 bases left in between. Study results and limitations: Repertoires predicted CMV serostatus with median bootstrapped AUC of about 0.96.

Single viable CD3+CD4+CD8-CD45RO+ cells were sorted as the memory CD4+ T cells. Original processing notes: Out-of-frame sequences were removed, leaving a few million distinct TCRbeta sequences. Sequencing was performed with immunoSEQ multiplex PCR; in TCRdb, only in-frame clones are kept and a portion is missing. D and trimming come from the DNA, and the V and J calls and clone size come from that table. Of tens of thousands of clones listed, roughly 77% were seen once; the top ten hold approximately 0.8%. Turning to this clone: Its antigen is as yet unknown.

The gene calls are TRBV9 and TRBJ2-7; D possibly corresponds to TRBD2 (6 bases). The sequencing sample was made of memory CD4+ T cells from blood. This receptor was taken from an adult in good health and CMV-seronegative. This CDR3 is CASSAVGTSYEQYF. CDR3 DNA: TGTGCCAGCAGCGCGGTAGGGACTTCCTACGAGCAGTACTTC.